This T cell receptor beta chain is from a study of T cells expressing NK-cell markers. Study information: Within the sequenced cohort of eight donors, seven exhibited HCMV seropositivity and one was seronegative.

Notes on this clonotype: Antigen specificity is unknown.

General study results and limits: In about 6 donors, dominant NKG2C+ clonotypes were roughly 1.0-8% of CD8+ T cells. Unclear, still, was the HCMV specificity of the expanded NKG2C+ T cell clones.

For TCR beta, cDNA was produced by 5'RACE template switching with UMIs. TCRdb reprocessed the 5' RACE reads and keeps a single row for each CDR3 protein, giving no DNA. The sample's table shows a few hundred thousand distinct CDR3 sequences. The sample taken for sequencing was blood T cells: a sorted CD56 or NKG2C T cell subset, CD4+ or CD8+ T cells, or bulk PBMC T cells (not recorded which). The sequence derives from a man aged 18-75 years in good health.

CDR3 sequence: CASSRGTNVMNTEAFF. The V and J genes are TRBV9 and TRBJ1-1. The V gene's germline CDR1 is SGDLS and CDR2 YYNGEE. This CDR3 has 16 amino acids. The full variable domain, completed using reference TRBV9 and TRBJ1-1, is DSGVTQTPKHLITATGQRVTLRCSPRSGDLSVYWYQQSLDQGLQFLIQYYNGEERAKGNILERFSAQQFPDLHSELNLSSLELGDSALYFCASSRGTNVMNTEAFFGQGTRLTVV.